Listed below are T cell receptor beta chains from one sample, sequenced in a study of T-cell memory formation after mild COVID-19. From the 5' RACE reads, TCRdb called clonotypes with MiXCR, one entry per CDR3 protein. Of hundreds of thousands of distinct CDR3 sequences detected, around 25% appear once; the ten largest clones hold approximately 12%. Sequenced: PBMCs or a T cell subset sorted from them (not recorded which). The receptors were sampled from an adult woman who had mild COVID-19 (a few samples of this study predate the infection). Cell type and time point are not known. Each CDR3 is given with its conserved first and last residue. A D gene is named only where the DNA matches it firmly. Rows may omit the clone size; those that give it use once, few, many or a size class.

d_gene: .; v_gene: TRBV27; abundance: many; j_gene: TRBJ2-1; CDR3aa: CASSLYNEQFF
d_gene: .; v_gene: TRBV20-1; abundance: few; j_gene: TRBJ2-1; CDR3aa: CSAPHRGSYNEQFF
d_gene: .; v_gene: TRBV15; abundance: .; j_gene: TRBJ1-5; CDR3aa: CATSRDLAKRPQHF
d_gene: TRBD1; v_gene: TRBV4-2; abundance: few; j_gene: TRBJ2-5; CDR3aa: CASSQDQGVQETQYF
d_gene: .; v_gene: TRBV2; abundance: many; j_gene: TRBJ2-5; CDR3aa: CASRLETQYF
d_gene: .; v_gene: TRBV11-2; abundance: few; j_gene: TRBJ2-2; CDR3aa: CASTQISTGELFF
d_gene: .; v_gene: TRBV12-3/TRBV12-4; abundance: .; j_gene: TRBJ2-5; CDR3aa: CASSLGGYGTQYF
d_gene: .; v_gene: TRBV4-2; abundance: once; j_gene: TRBJ1-5; CDR3aa: CASSQATGVQPQHF
d_gene: TRBD1; v_gene: TRBV29-1; abundance: .; j_gene: TRBJ1-1; CDR3aa: CSVPGQGFAAEAFF
d_gene: .; v_gene: TRBV20-1; abundance: .; j_gene: TRBJ2-1; CDR3aa: CSPSRGGQQFF
d_gene: .; v_gene: TRBV7-8; abundance: few; j_gene: TRBJ1-1; CDR3aa: CASSLPGPVNTEDFF
d_gene: TRBD1; v_gene: TRBV24-1; abundance: .; j_gene: TRBJ2-5; CDR3aa: CATSGQGGETQYF
d_gene: TRBD1; v_gene: TRBV4-1; abundance: .; j_gene: TRBJ1-3; CDR3aa: CASSHLPGQGPGNTIYF
d_gene: .; v_gene: TRBV12-3/TRBV12-4; abundance: .; j_gene: TRBJ1-2; CDR3aa: CASSLGREYGYTF
d_gene: TRBD1; v_gene: TRBV6-5; abundance: few; j_gene: TRBJ1-2; CDR3aa: CASMTRQGSGYGYTF
d_gene: TRBD2; v_gene: TRBV6-5; abundance: .; j_gene: TRBJ2-3; CDR3aa: CASSTRDRLAGAPEF
d_gene: TRBD2; v_gene: TRBV12-3/TRBV12-4; abundance: few; j_gene: TRBJ2-1; CDR3aa: CASSFRTSGNHNEQFF
d_gene: .; v_gene: TRBV12-3/TRBV12-4; abundance: .; j_gene: TRBJ2-3; CDR3aa: CASSSQSPDTQYF
d_gene: .; v_gene: TRBV4-1; abundance: many; j_gene: TRBJ2-2; CDR3aa: CASSQGHNGDTGELFF
d_gene: .; v_gene: TRBV9; abundance: .; j_gene: TRBJ2-7; CDR3aa: CASSVRKGQGSDEQYF
d_gene: .; v_gene: TRBV9; abundance: .; j_gene: TRBJ1-5; CDR3aa: CASSVEGFNQPQHF
d_gene: .; v_gene: TRBV19; abundance: few; j_gene: TRBJ2-7; CDR3aa: CAREITEPSYEQYF
d_gene: TRBD1; v_gene: TRBV2; abundance: .; j_gene: TRBJ2-5; CDR3aa: CASTSRDSFRDQYF
d_gene: .; v_gene: TRBV7-9; abundance: .; j_gene: TRBJ2-3; CDR3aa: CASSMGLGGTDTQYF
d_gene: TRBD1; v_gene: TRBV5-1; abundance: few; j_gene: TRBJ1-2; CDR3aa: CASSSAGQNYGYTF
d_gene: TRBD1; v_gene: TRBV24-1; abundance: .; j_gene: TRBJ1-1; CDR3aa: CATSDLWTGEVRF
d_gene: TRBD2; v_gene: TRBV29-1; abundance: .; j_gene: TRBJ2-1; CDR3aa: CSVEELAFSSYNEQFF
d_gene: .; v_gene: TRBV6-1; abundance: .; j_gene: TRBJ1-1; CDR3aa: CASSEDEGPNTEAFF
d_gene: TRBD1; v_gene: TRBV12-3/TRBV12-4; abundance: .; j_gene: TRBJ1-1; CDR3aa: CASSLRQGARNTEAFF
d_gene: TRBD2; v_gene: TRBV12-3/TRBV12-4; abundance: few; j_gene: TRBJ2-2; CDR3aa: CALRTSGIFSGELFF
d_gene: .; v_gene: TRBV5-1; abundance: few; j_gene: TRBJ2-6; CDR3aa: CASSQQLSGANVLTF
d_gene: .; v_gene: TRBV5-1; abundance: .; j_gene: TRBJ2-1; CDR3aa: CASSLGPSLAYNEQFF
d_gene: .; v_gene: TRBV30; abundance: .; j_gene: TRBJ2-7; CDR3aa: CAWSLGVFYEQYF
d_gene: .; v_gene: TRBV5-4; abundance: few; j_gene: TRBJ2-3; CDR3aa: CASSLKGQSTDTQYF
d_gene: .; v_gene: TRBV25-1; abundance: .; j_gene: TRBJ2-3; CDR3aa: CASSESGAGRTDTQYF
d_gene: TRBD2; v_gene: TRBV27; abundance: few; j_gene: TRBJ2-5; CDR3aa: CASSKTSGPQETQYF
d_gene: TRBD1; v_gene: TRBV6-1; abundance: few; j_gene: TRBJ2-3; CDR3aa: CASSEATGVSTDTQYF